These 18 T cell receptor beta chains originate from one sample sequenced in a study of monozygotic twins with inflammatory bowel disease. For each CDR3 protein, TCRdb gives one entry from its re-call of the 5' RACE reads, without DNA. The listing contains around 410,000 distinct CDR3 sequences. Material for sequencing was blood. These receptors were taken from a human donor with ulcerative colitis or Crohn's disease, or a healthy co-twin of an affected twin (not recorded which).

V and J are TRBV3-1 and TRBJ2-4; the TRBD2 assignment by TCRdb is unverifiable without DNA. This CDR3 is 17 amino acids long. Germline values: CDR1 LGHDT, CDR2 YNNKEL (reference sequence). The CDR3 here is CASSPLRAGEAKNIQYF. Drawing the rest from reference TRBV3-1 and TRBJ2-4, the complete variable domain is DTAVSQTPKYLVTQMGNDKSIKCEQNLGHDTMYWYKQDSKKFLKIMFSYNNKELIINETVPNRFSPKSPDKAHLNLHINSLELGDSAVYFCASSPLRAGEAKNIQYFGAGTRLSVL.

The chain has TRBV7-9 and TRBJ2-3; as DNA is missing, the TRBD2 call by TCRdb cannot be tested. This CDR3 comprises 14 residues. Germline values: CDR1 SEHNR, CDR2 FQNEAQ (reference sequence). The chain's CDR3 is CASSLEGLGDTQYF. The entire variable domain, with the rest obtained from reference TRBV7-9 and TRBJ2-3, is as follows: DTGVSQNPRHKITKRGQNVTFRCDPISEHNRLYWYRQTLGQGPEFLTYFQNEAQLEKSRLLSDRFSAERPKGSFSTLEIQRTEQGDSAMYLCASSLEGLGDTQYFGPGTRLTVL.

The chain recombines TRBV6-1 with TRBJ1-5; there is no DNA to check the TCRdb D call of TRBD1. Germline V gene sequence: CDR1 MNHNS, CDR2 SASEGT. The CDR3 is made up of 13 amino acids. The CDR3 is CASSDIQGQPQHF.

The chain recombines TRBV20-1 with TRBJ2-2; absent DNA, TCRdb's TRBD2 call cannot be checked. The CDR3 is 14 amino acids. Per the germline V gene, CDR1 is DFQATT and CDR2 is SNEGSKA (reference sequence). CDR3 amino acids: CSARDRRGPGELFF.

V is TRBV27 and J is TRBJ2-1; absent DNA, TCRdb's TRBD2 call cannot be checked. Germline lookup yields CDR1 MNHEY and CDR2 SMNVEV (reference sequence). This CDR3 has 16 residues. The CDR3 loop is CASGPAGGPAYNEQFF.

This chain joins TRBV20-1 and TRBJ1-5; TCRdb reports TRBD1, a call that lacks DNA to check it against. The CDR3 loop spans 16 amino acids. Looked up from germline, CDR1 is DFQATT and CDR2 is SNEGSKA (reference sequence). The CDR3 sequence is CSARDGGRGRYQPQHF.

CDR3 protein: CSVRGVRSTDTQYF. The V gene is TRBV20-1, the J gene TRBJ2-3; the TCRdb call, TRBD1, lacks DNA for checking. CDR1 and CDR2 (germline): DFQATT, SNEGSKA (reference sequence). The CDR3 length is 14 residues.

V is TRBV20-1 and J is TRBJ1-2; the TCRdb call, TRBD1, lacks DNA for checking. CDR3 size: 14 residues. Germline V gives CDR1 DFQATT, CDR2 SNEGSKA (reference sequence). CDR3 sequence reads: CSARTLGTGNGYTF.

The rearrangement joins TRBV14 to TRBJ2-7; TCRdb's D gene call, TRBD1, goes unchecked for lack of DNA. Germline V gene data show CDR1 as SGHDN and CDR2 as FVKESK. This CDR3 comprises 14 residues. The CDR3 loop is CASSQDWRGYEQYF.

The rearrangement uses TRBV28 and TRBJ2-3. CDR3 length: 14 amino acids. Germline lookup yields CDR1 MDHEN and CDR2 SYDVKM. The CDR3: CASSSRLIADTQYF.

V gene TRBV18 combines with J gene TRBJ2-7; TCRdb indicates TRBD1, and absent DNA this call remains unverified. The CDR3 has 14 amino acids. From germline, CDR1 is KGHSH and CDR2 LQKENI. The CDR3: CASSPLGQFNEQYF.

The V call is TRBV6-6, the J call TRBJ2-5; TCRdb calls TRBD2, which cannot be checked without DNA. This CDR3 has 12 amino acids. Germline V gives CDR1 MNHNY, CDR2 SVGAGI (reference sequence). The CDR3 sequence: CASHRAGETQYF.

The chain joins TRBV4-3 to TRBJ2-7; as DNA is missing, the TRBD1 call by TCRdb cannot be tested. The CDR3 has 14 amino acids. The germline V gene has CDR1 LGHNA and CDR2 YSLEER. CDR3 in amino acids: CASSRGTAFYEQYF.

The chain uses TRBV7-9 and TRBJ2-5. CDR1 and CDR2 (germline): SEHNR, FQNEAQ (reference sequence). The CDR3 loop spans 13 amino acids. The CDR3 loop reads CASSERVFETQYF.

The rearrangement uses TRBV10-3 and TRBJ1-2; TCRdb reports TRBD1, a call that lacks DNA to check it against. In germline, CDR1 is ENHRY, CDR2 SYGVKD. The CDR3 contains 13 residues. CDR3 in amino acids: CAISLGGAGGYTF.

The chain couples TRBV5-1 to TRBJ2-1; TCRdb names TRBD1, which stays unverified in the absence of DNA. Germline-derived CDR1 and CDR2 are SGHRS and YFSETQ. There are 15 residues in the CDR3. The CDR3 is CASSLGGETFREQFF.

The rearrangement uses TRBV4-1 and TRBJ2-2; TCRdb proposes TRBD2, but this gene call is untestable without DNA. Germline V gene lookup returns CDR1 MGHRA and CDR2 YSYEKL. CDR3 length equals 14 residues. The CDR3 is CASRPGTSGGELFF.

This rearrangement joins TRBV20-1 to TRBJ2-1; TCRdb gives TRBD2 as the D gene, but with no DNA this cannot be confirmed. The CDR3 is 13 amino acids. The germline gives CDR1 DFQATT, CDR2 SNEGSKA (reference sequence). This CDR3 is CSGVGRAWGEQFF.